The 13 T cell receptor beta chains below come from one sample, sequenced in a study of identical twins. TCRdb used MiXCR to reprocess the 5' RACE reads, holding one entry per CDR3 protein. The sample lists about 470,000 distinct CDR3 sequences; less than 25% were seen once. These data also featured in a second study, about T cells expressing NK-cell markers.

What was sequenced was CD4+ T cells sorted from blood. The receptors here all came from a woman in her late teens or twenties in good health.

V usage is TRBV5-6 and J usage is TRBJ2-5; D call uncertain. Trimming removed 7 bases at V and 4 bases at J, with 8 bases between. This CDR3 has 11 residues. Germline CDR1 SGHDT, CDR2 YYEEEE. CDR3 nucleotide sequence: TGTGCCAGCTCTGGGGTAGAGACCCAGTACTTC. Its protein is CASSGVETQYF.

The rearrangement links TRBV7-9 to TRBJ2-7; D gene uncertain. Germline V gene lookup returns CDR1 SEHNR and CDR2 FQNEAQ (reference sequence). The CDR3 covers 13 residues. Trimming removed 5 bases from V and 2 bases from J, with 10 bases in between. The CDR3 DNA follows: TGTGCCAGCAGCCAGGCCCCGGCCTACGAGCAGTACTTC. Translated: CASSQAPAYEQYF.

V usage is TRBV29-1 and J usage is TRBJ1-4; tentatively, D is TRBD1 (6 bases). The V gene's germline CDR1 is SQVTM and CDR2 ANQGSEA. The V end was cut by 4 bases, the J end by 0 bases, with 12 bases between. This CDR3 spans 15 amino acids. Here the CDR3 reads CSVGGGFATNEKLFF. In DNA, the CDR3 is TGCAGCGTTGGAGGGGGGTTTGCAACTAATGAAAAACTGTTTTTT.

The rearrangement uses TRBV29-1 and TRBJ2-5; no clear D. Germline V gene data show CDR1 as SQVTM and CDR2 as ANQGSEA. The CDR3 is 13 amino acids. The V and J ends lost 6 bases and 5 bases respectively, with 16 bases between them. CDR3 protein: CSVDLEGSETQYF. CDR3 in DNA: TGCAGCGTGGATCTAGAAGGGTCCGAGACCCAGTACTTC.

There are a few counts of this clonotype. V and J are TRBV20-1 and TRBJ2-7; possibly TRBD2 for D (5 bases). There are 11 residues in the CDR3. Trimming pared 4 bases from V and 7 bases from J, leaving 11 bases between. The germline gives CDR1 DFQATT, CDR2 SNEGSKA (reference sequence). The CDR3 protein is CSAIRTGEQYF. CDR3 nucleotide sequence: TGCAGTGCTATTAGGACGGGGGAGCAGTACTTC.

The chain recombines TRBV6-6 with TRBJ1-2; TRBD1 matches at 7 bases. The CDR3 spans 13 residues. Germline loops: CDR1 MNHNY, CDR2 SVGAGI (reference sequence). The junction had 5 bases not matched to a gene; V was cut back by 7 bases and J by 3 bases. Here the CDR3 reads CASTRDSYYGYTF. The CDR3 nucleotides are TGTGCCAGCACCCGGGACAGCTACTATGGCTACACCTTC.

The chain uses TRBV9 and TRBJ2-3, with 10 nucleotides matching TRBD2. The V and J ends lost 4 bases and 2 bases, in that order; junction bases with no gene match: 7. CDR1 is SGDLS and CDR2 is YYNGEE in the germline V gene. This CDR3 has 16 amino acids. The CDR3 loop reads CASSLSSGGYTDTQYF. The CDR3 nucleotides are TGTGCCAGCAGCCTTTCTAGCGGGGGATACACAGATACGCAGTATTTT.

The chain is built from TRBV20-1 and TRBJ1-1; D is undetermined. The CDR3 spans 10 residues. Deletions cut 6 bases from V and 6 bases from J, with 8 bases between. Germline assignment: CDR1 DFQATT and CDR2 SNEGSKA (reference sequence). CDR3 nucleotide sequence: TGCAGTGCGACCCGCTCTGAAGCTTTCTTT. Amino acids: CSATRSEAFF.

V gene TRBV5-1 combines with J gene TRBJ2-1; D possibly corresponds to TRBD1 (5 bases). Germline values: CDR1 SGHRS, CDR2 YFSETQ. This CDR3 has 15 residues. V lost 0 bases and J lost 9, with 16 bases in between. DNA of the CDR3: TGCGCCAGCAGCTTGGGGGGTCCAGGGATAGGTGAGCAGTTCTTC. Translation gives CASSLGGPGIGEQFF.

The chain has TRBV6-5 and TRBJ2-7; D may be TRBD1 or TRBD2 (5 bases each). V shed 3 bases and J shed 0 bases, with 9 bases lying between them. Germline V gene lookup returns CDR1 MNHEY and CDR2 SVGAGI. The CDR3 runs to 14 residues. CDR3 amino acids: CASSYWGNSYEQYF. The DNA of the CDR3 is TGTGCCAGCAGTTATTGGGGGAACTCCTACGAGCAGTACTTC.

CDR3 DNA sequence: TGTGCCAGCAGCCCGGCGGGGGCTATCCGGCAGTTCTTC. The encoded protein is CASSPAGAIRQFF. The rearrangement links TRBV7-2 to TRBJ2-1; a possible D gene is TRBD2 (7 bases). Trimming took off 5 bases at V and 12 bases at J, with 17 bases between the two ends. The CDR3 has 13 residues. CDR1 is SGHTA and CDR2 is FQGNSA in the germline V gene.

The chain uses TRBV3-1 and TRBJ1-1; 8 positions match TRBD1. Germline V gene data show CDR1 as LGHDT and CDR2 as YNNKEL (reference sequence). The ends lost 4 bases at V and 5 bases at J; junction bases unmatched: 9. CDR3 size: 15 residues. The CDR3 sequence: CASSPNRDRGTEAFF. CDR3 nucleotides: TGTGCCAGCAGCCCGAACCGCGACAGGGGAACTGAAGCTTTCTTT.

This chain uses TRBV6-6 with TRBJ1-6; no clear D. Between the trimmed V and J ends, which lost 10 bases and 6 bases, there was a span of 10 bases. Germline V gene data show CDR1 as MNHNY and CDR2 as SVGAGI (reference sequence). The CDR3 contains 12 residues. CDR3 DNA: TGTGCCACTCGGACGGTTAATTCACCCCTCCACTTT. Its protein is CATRTVNSPLHF.